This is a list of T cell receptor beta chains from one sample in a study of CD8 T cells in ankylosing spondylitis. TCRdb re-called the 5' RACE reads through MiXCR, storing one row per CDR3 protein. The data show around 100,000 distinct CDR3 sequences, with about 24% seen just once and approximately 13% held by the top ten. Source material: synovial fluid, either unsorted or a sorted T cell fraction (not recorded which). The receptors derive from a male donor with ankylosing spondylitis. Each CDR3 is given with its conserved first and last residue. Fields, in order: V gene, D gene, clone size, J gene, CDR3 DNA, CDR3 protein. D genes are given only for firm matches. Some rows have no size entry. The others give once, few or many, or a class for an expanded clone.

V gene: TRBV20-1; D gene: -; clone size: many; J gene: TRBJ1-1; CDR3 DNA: TGCAGTGCTAGAGACCTCCGGGGAGGGACCCTGAGCACTGAAGCTTTCTTT; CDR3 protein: CSARDLRGGTLSTEAFF
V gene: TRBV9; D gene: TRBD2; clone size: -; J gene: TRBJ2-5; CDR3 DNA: TGTGCCAGCAGCGCATTAGCGGGCCAAGAGACCCAGTACTTC; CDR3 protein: CASSALAGQETQYF
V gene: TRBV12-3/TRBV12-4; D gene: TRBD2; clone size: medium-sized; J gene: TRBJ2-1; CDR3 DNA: TGTGCCAGCAGTCCCCTTCTGAGACTAGCGGGTTACAATGAGCAGTTCTTC; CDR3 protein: CASSPLLRLAGYNEQFF
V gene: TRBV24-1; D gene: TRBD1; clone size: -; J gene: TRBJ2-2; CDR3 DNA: TGTGCCACCAGTGATGCGACAGGGCCCACCGGGGAGCTGTTTTTT; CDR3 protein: CATSDATGPTGELFF
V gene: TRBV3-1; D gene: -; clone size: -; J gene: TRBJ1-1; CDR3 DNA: TGTGCCAGCAGCGGCGGACCTAGCCAGAACACTGAAGCTTTCTTT; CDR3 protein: CASSGGPSQNTEAFF
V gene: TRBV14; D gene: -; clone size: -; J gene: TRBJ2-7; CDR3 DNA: TGTGCCAGCAGCCAGCTAGCGTCCTCCTACGAGCAGTACTTC; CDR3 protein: CASSQLASSYEQYF
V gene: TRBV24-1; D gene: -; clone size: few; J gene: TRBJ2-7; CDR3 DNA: TGTGCCACCAGTGCGTTTGAATCCTACGAGCAGTACTTC; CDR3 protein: CATSAFESYEQYF
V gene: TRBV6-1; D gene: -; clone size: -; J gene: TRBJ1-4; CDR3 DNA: TGTGCCAGCAGTGACCTCGGCAGGGCGTCCGAAAAACTGTTTTTT; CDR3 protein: CASSDLGRASEKLFF
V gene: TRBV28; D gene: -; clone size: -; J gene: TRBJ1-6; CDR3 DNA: TGTGCCAGCAGTCACACCCCCTTGGGTTCACCCCTCCACTTT; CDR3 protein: CASSHTPLGSPLHF
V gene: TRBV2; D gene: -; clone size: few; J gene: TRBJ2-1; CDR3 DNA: TGTGCCGCTAACATGGGGGGCAGGGACAATGAGCAGTTCTTC; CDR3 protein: CAANMGGRDNEQFF
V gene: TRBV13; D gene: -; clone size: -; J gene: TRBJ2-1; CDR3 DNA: TGTGCCAGCAGCCCATGGATGGATGAGCAGTTCTTC; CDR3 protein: CASSPWMDEQFF
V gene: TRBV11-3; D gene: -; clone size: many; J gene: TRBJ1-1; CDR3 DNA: TGTGCCAGCAGCCCTGGGGGGCGCCTCACTGAAGCTTTCTTT; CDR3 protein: CASSPGGRLTEAFF
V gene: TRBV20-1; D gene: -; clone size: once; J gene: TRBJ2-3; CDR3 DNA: TGCAGTGCCCCTCGAGGACCAACAGATACGCAGTATTTT; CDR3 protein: CSAPRGPTDTQYF
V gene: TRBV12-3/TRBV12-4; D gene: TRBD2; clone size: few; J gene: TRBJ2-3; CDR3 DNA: TGTGCCAGCAGCCGTGGGCGGGAGGAAGGAGATACGCAGTATTTT; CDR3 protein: CASSRGREEGDTQYF
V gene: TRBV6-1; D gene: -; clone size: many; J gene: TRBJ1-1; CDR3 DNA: TGTGCCAGTGGAGGGGACTTGAACACTGAAGCTTTCTTT; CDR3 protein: CASGGDLNTEAFF
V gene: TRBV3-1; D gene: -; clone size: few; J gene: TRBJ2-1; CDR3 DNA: TGTGCCAGCAGCCGGCCCGGGACCACTTACAATGAGCAGTTCTTC; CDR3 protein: CASSRPGTTYNEQFF
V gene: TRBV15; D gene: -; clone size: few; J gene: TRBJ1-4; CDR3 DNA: TGTGCCACCAGCAGAGATCGAGTACAGGGTAATGAAAAACTGTTTTTT; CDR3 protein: CATSRDRVQGNEKLFF
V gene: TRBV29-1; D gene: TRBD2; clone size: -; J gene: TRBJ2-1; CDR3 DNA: TGCAGCGTTTTGACTAGCGGTGACAATGAGCAGTTCTTC; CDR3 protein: CSVLTSGDNEQFF
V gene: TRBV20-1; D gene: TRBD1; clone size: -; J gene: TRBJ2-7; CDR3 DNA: TGCAGTGCCCCCTCGACAGGGGGCTACGAGCAGTACTTC; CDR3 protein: CSAPSTGGYEQYF
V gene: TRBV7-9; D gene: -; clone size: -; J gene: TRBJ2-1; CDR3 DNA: TGTGCCAGCAGCCCCCGGCAGAGGGAGAGCAATGAGCAGTTCTTC; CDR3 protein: CASSPRQRESNEQFF
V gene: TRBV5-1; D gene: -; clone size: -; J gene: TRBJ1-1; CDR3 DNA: TGCGCCAGCAGCGCCGGGGCAAACACTGAAGCTTTCTTT; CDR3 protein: CASSAGANTEAFF
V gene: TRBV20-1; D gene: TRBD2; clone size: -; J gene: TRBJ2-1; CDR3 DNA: TGCAGTGCTAGGCGGCGGGAGGACTACAATGAGCAGTTCTTC; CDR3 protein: CSARRREDYNEQFF
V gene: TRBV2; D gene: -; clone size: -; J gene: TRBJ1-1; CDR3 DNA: TGTGCCAGCAGTGAAATTGAACAGGGTCTCGGCGCTTTCTTT; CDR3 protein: CASSEIEQGLGAFF
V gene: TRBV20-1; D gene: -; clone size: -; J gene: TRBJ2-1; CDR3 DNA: TGCAGTGCTAGTCAAATCTTCGGACCAGAGAATGAGCAGTTCTTC; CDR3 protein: CSASQIFGPENEQFF
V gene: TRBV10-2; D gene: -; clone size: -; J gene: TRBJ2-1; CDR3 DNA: TGCGCCAGCAGTGAGCGGCTGGCGGGGAATGAGCAGTTCTTC; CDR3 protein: CASSERLAGNEQFF
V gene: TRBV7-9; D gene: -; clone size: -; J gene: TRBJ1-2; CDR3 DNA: TGTGCCAGCAGCTTACAGTGGGACGGCGATGGCTACACCTTC; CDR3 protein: CASSLQWDGDGYTF